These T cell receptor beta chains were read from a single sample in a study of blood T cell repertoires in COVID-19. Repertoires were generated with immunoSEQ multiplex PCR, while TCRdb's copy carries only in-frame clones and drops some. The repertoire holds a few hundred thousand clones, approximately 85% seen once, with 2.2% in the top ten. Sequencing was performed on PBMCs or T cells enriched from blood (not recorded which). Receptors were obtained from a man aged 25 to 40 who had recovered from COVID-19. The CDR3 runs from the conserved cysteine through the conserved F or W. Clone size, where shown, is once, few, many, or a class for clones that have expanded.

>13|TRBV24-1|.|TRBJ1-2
CATSDGGNYGYTF
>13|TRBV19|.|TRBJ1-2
CASSYGQSSGYTF
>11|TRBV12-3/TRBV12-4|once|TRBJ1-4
CASSSQGKLFF
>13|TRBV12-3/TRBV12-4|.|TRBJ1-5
CASSVTGFQPQHF
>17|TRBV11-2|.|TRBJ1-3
CASSLEGGLFSGNTIYF
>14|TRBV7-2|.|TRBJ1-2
CASSFDTGGRGYTF
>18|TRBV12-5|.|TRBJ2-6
CASGLVVGQISGANVLTF
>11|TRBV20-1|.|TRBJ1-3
CSATYGNTIYF
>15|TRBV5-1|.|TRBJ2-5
CASSLLGQGQETQYF
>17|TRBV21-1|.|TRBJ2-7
CASSKVMKGASSYEQYF
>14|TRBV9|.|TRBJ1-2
CASSMGQGAVGYTF
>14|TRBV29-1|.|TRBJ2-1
CSVPKTGSDNEQFF
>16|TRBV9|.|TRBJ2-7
CASSPLRTGGWYEQYF
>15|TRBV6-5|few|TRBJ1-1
CAITQGWSMNTEAFF
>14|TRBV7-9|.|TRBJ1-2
CASSSWTSNYGYTF
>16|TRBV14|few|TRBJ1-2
CASSRTGTGSPYGYTF
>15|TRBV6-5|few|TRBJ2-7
CASSYSGGASYEQYF
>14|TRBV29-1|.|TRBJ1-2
CSVLPGQLNYGYTF
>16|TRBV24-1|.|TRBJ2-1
CATSGNGAGGYNEQFF
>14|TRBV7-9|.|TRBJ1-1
CASSLDRENTEAFF
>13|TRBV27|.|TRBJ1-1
CATRDWPQGPAFF
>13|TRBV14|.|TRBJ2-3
CASSPRTGGTQYF
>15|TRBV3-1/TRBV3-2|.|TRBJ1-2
CASSQGGGGPYGYTF
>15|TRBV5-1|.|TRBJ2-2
CASSLSGAHTGELFF
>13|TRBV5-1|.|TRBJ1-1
CASSLADRVVTFF
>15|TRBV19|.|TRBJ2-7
CASSIPSGKTYEQYF
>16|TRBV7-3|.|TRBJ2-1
CASSYTSGGPYGEQFF
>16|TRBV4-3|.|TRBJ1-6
CASSQDVGAVYSPLHF
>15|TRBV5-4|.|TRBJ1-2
CASSAARGLNYGYTF
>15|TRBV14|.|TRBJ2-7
CASSHRTGTFYEQYF
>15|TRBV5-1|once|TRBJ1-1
CASSLEGTSNTEAFF
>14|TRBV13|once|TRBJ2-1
CASSLAGSYNEQFF
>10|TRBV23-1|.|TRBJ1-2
CARGGYGYTF
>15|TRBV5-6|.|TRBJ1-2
CASSHRGRRLNGYTF
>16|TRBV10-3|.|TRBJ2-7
CAISEKVAEFTYEQYF
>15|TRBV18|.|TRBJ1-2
CASSPLTGFNYGYTF
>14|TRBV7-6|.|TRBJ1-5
CASSLVPGAKPQHF
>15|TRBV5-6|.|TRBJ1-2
CASSFRAGGNYGYTF
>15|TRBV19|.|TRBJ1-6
CASSINTGGNSPLHF